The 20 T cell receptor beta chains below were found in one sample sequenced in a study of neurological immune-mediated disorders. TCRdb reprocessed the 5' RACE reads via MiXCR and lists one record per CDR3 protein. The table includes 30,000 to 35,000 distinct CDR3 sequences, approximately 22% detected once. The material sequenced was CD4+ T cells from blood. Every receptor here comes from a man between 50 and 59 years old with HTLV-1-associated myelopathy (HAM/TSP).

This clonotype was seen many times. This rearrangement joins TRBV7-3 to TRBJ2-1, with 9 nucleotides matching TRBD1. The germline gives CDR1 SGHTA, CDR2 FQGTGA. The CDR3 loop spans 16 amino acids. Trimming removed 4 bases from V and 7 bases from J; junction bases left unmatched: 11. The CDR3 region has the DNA TGTGCCAGCAGCTCTACAGGGGGCGGCCCGCAAAATGAGCAGTTCTTC. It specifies CASSSTGGGPQNEQFF.

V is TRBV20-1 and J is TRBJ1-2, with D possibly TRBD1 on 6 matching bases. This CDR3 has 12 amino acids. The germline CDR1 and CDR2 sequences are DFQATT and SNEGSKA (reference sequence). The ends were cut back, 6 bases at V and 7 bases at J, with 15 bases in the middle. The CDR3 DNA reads TGCAGTGCCTCTGGGACAACCACTGGCTACACCTTC. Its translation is CSASGTTTGYTF.

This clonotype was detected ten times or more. The CDR3 DNA follows: TGCGCCAGCAGCGCCGGGACAGGCACAGATACGCAGTATTTT. Its protein is CASSAGTGTDTQYF. The chain uses TRBV5-1 and TRBJ2-3, with TRBD1 matching over 7 bases. The CDR3 extends over 14 amino acids. Germline values: CDR1 SGHRS, CDR2 YFSETQ. Trimming at V came to 4 bases and at J to 1 base, leaving 3 bases not matched to a gene. The variable domain in full, with the rest retrieved from reference TRBV5-1 and TRBJ2-3, is KAGVTQTPRYLIKTRGQQVTLSCSPISGHRSVSWYQQTPGQGLQFLFEYFSETQRNKGNFPGRFSGRQFSNSRSEMNVSTLELGDSALYLCASSAGTGTDTQYFGPGTRLTVL.

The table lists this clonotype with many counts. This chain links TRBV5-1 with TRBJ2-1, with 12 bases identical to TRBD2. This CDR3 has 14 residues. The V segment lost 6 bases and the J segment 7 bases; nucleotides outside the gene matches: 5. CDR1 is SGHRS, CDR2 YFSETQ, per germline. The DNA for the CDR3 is TGCGCCAGCAATAGACTAGCGGGAGCGAATGAGCAGTTCTTC. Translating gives CASNRLAGANEQFF. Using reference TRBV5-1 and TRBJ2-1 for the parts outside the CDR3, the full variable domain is KAGVTQTPRYLIKTRGQQVTLSCSPISGHRSVSWYQQTPGQGLQFLFEYFSETQRNKGNFPGRFSGRQFSNSRSEMNVSTLELGDSALYLCASNRLAGANEQFFGPGTRLTVL.

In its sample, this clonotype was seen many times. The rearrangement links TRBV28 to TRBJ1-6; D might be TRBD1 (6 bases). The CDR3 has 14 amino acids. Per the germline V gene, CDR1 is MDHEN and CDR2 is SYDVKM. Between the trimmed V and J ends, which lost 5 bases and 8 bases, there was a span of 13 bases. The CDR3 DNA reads TGTGCCAGCAGTACAACAGGGAAGGATTCACCCCTCCACTTT. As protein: CASSTTGKDSPLHF.

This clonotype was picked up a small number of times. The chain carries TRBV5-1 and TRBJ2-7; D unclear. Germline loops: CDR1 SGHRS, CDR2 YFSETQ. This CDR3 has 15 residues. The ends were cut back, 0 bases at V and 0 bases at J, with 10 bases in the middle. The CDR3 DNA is TGCGCCAGCAGCTTGGAATCGCCGGCCTCCTACGAGCAGTACTTC. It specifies CASSLESPASYEQYF.

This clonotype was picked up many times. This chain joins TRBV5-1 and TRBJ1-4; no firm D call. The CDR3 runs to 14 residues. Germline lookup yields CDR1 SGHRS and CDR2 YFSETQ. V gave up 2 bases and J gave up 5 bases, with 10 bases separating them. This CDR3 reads CASSFGWLNEKLFF. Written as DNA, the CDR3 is TGCGCCAGCAGCTTTGGCTGGTTAAATGAAAAACTGTTTTTT.

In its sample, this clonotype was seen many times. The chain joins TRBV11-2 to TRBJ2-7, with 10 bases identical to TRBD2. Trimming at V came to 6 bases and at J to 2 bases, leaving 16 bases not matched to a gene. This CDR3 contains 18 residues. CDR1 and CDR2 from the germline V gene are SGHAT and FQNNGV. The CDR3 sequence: CASSPTNRLAGTTYEQYF. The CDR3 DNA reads TGTGCCAGCAGTCCAACTAATAGACTAGCGGGTACTACCTACGAGCAGTACTTC. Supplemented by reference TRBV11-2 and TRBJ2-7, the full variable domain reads EAGVAQSPRYKIIEKRQSVAFWCNPISGHATLYWYQQILGQGPKLLIQFQNNGVVDDSQLPKDRFSAERLKGVDSTLKIQPAKLEDSAVYLCASSPTNRLAGTTYEQYFGPGTRLTVT.

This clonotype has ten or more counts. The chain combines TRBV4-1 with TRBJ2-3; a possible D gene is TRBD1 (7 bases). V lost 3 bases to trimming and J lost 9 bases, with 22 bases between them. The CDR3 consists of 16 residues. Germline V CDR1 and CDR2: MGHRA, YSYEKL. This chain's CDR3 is CASSHEGASARDTQYF. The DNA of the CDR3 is TGCGCCAGCAGCCATGAGGGGGCTAGCGCGAGGGACACGCAGTATTTT.

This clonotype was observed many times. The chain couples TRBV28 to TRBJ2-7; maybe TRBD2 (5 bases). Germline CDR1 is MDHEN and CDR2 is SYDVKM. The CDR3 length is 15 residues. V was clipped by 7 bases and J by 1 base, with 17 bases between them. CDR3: CASIPAGSSSYEQYF. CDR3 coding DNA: TGTGCCAGCATCCCTGCTGGGAGTTCGTCCTACGAGCAGTACTTC.

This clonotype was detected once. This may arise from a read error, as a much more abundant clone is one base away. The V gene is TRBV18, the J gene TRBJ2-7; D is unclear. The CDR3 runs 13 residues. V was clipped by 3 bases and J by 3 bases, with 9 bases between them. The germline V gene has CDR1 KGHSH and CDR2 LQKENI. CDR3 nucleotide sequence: TGTGCCAGCTCACCTGTAGCAATCTACGAGCAGTACTTC. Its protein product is CASSPVAIYEQYF.

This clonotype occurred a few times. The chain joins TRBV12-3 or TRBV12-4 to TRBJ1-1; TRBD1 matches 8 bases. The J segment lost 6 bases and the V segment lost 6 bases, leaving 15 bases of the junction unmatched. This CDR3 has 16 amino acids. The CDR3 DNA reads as TGTGCCAGCAGCAAATCCCCACAGGGGGGTAGGGCTGAAGCTTTCTTT. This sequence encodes CASSKSPQGGRAEAFF.

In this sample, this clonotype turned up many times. The CDR3, as DNA: TGCGCCAGCGGTCTGACTAGCGGGGGCGGTGAGCAGTACTTC. Amino acids: CASGLTSGGGEQYF. This chain uses TRBV5-1 with TRBJ2-7; TRBD2 agrees at 12 bases. Trimming removed 7 bases from V and 7 bases from J; junction bases left unmatched: 9. Germline V gene lookup returns CDR1 SGHRS and CDR2 YFSETQ. The CDR3 has 14 amino acids.

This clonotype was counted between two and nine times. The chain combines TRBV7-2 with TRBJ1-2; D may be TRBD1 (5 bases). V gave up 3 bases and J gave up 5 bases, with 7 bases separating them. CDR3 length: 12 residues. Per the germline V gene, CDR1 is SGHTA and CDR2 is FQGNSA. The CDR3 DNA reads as TGTGCCAGCAGCTTCCGACAGTATGGCTACACCTTC. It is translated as CASSFRQYGYTF.

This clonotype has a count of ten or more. CDR3: CASSLEIGYTF. The CDR3, as DNA: TGTGCCAGCAGCTTAGAGATTGGCTACACCTTC. The chain has TRBV7-2 and TRBJ1-2; D remains unclear. This CDR3 contains 11 residues. Germline loops: CDR1 SGHTA, CDR2 FQGNSA. The V end lost 1 base, the J end lost 7 bases, and 4 bases lay between the germline ends.

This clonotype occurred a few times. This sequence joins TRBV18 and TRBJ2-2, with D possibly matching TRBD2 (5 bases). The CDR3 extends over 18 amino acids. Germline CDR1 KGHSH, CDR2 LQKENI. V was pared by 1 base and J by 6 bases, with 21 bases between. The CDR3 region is CASSPRDRLREQAGELFF. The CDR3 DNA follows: TGTGCCAGCTCACCACGGGATCGTTTGAGGGAACAAGCCGGGGAGCTGTTTTTT.

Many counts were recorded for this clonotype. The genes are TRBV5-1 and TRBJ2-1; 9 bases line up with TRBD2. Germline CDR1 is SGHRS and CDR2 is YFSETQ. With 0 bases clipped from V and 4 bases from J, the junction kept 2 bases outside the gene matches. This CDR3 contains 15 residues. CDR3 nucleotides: TGCGCCAGCAGCTTGGGGAGCGGGAGGTACAATGAGCAGTTCTTC. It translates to CASSLGSGRYNEQFF.

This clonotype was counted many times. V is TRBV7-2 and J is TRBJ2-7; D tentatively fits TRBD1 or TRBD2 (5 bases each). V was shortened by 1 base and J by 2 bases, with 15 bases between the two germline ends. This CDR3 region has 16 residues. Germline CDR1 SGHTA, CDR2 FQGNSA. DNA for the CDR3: TGTGCCAGCAGCTTAGTAGGTCAGGGACCTACCTACGAGCAGTACTTC. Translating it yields CASSLVGQGPTYEQYF. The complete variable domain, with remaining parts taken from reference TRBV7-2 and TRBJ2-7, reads GAGVSQSPSNKVTEKGKDVELRCDPISGHTALYWYRQSLGQGLEFLIYFQGNSAPDKSGLPSDRFSAERTGGSVSTLTIQRTQQEDSAVYLCASSLVGQGPTYEQYFGPGTRLTVT.

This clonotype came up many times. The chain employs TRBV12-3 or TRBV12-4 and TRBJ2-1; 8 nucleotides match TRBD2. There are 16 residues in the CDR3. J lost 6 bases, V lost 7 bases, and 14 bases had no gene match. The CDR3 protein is CASTSPGTRGINEQFF. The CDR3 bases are TGTGCCAGCACCAGTCCAGGGACTAGGGGCATCAATGAGCAGTTCTTC.

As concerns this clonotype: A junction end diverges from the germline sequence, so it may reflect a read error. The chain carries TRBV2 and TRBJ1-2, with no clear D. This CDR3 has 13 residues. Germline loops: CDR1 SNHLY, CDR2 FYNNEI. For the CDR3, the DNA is TGTGCCAGTAGTGAAGGCGGTTCCTATGGCTACACCTTC. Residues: CASSEGGSYGYTF. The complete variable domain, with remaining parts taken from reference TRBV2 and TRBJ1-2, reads EPEVTQTPSHQVTQMGQEVILRCVPISNHLYFYWYRQILGQKVEFLVSFYNNEISEKSEIFDDQFSVERPDGSNFTLKIRSTKLEDSAMYFCASSEGGSYGYTFGSGTRLTVV.